This T cell receptor beta chain was sequenced for a study of T cell changes during pregnancy in multiple sclerosis (dated by TCRdb to about 2019). Regarding the complete study: In women with multiple sclerosis, the researchers looked at how the T cell repertoire shifted as pregnancy progressed.

There are 16 amino acids in the CDR3, from cysteine to phenylalanine inclusive. Only CDR3 DNA is held: 48 bases, read in frame from base 1. The germline V gene gives CDR1 as SNHLY and CDR2 as FYNNEI. Ends trimmed: V by 7 bases, J by 0 bases; bases unmatched to a gene: 10. Libraries were made using the immunoSEQ multiplex PCR assay. This immuneACCESS table, as held by TCRdb, lists in-frame sequences with V and J called but not all clones. Of the missing ones, under half trace to an unresolved V gene in checked studies; the others have no known cause. Recorded for this sample are approximately 43,000 clones; approximately 94% of them occurred a single time. The ten largest clones add up to roughly 8.3% of the sample. A note on this clone: Its antigen remains unidentified. No base qualities exist here, and no much larger clone lies one base off it.

Sequenced here: CD8+ T cells from peripheral blood mononuclear cells, sampled in the third trimester of pregnancy. The chain uses TRBV2 and TRBJ2-7; 9 bases in the middle match TRBD1. The origin of this receptor is a female donor with multiple sclerosis, enrolled in a pregnancy study. The DNA reads as follows: TGTGCCAGCATGCTCGCCGGGACAGGGAGCTCCTACGAGCAGTACTTC. The translation is CASMLAGTGSSYEQYF.